This paragraph covers one TCR beta chain sequence. Cohort allocation depended upon clinical history that participants reported. Assay used: immunoSEQ multiplex PCR; TCRdb lists only in-frame clones, some missing. Found here are roughly 300,000 clones, 86% of them singletons; the top ten hold approximately 4.4%. V lost 5 bases and J lost 7; bases outside the gene matches: 6. The CDR3 is 14 residues long. Germline-derived CDR1 and CDR2 are SGHTA and FQGNSA. This specimen belongs to a study of blood T cell repertoires in COVID-19. About the research overall: There were acute and convalescent COVID-19 samples, and they came from the United States, Italy and Spain. Sources were T cells, B-cell-depleted T cells, or PBMCs; the material itself was cDNA or gDNA.

The sample was PBMCs or T cells enriched from blood (not recorded which). The clonotype comes from a woman aged 40 to 50 with acute COVID-19. V and J are TRBV7-2 and TRBJ1-2; 11 bases map to TRBD1. The CDR3 DNA reads as TGTGCCAGCAGCCAAGGGGACAGGGGGTCTGGCTACACCTTC. This gives the protein CASSQGDRGSGYTF.